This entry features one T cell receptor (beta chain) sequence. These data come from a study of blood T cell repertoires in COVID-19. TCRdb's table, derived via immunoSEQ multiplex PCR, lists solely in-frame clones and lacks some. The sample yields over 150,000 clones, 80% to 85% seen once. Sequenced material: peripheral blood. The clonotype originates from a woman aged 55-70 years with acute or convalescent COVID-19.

This CDR3 reads CSDRDRRPPNTGELFF. The CDR3, as DNA: TGCAGCGACCGGGACAGAAGACCACCGAACACCGGGGAGCTGTTTTTT. This rearrangement joins TRBV29-1 to TRBJ2-2; 7 bases match TRBD1. Germline-derived CDR1 and CDR2 are SQVTM and ANQGSEA. This CDR3 is 16 amino acids long. Unmatched junction bases numbered 11, after V lost 7 bases and J lost 0 bases.